This T cell receptor (beta chain) was observed in a study of blood T cell repertoires in COVID-19. CDR3 size: 15 residues. Germline values: CDR1 SGHAT, CDR2 FQNNGV. V lost 0 bases and J lost 3, with 12 bases in between. Original analysis: It was from reference gene primer amplification that nucleated cell counts were estimated. Profiling relied on immunoSEQ multiplex PCR, and the TCRdb table lists in-frame clones only, not all of them. The V and J calls and clone size are taken from that table; D and trimming were inferred from the DNA. The sample yields fewer than 180,000 clones, approximately 88% seen once. This clone has more than one count but fewer than ten.

The V and J genes are TRBV11-2 and TRBJ2-7; tentative D call: TRBD2 (5 bases). This receptor was obtained from a man aged 70 or older with acute or convalescent COVID-19. Sequencing was done on a sample of peripheral blood. CDR3 DNA sequence: TGTGCCAGCAGCTTAGAATACGGGGTTTTCTACGAGCAGTACTTC. This gives the protein CASSLEYGVFYEQYF.